This section outlines one T cell receptor (beta chain) sequence together with its context. The PCR had 60 Vbeta and 13 Jbeta primers. This table comes from immunoSEQ multiplex PCR, and its TCRdb copy is limited to in-frame clones, with some not included. This sample has over 90,000 clones, with approximately 70% found just once. These data belong to a study of cytomegalovirus exposure and HLA in healthy donors. Trimming shortened V by 2 bases and J by 3 bases, and 7 bases separated the two germline ends. Germline V lookup: CDR1 SGHVS, CDR2 FNYEAQ. The CDR3 is 13 residues long. The chain links TRBV7-6 to TRBJ2-5, with D possibly being TRBD1 (6 bases). The clonotype originates from a woman aged 50 to 60 in good health and CMV-seropositive. The source material was PBMCs. As DNA, the CDR3 is TGTGCCAGCAGCTTAAGGACAGAAGAGACCCAGTACTTC. Translating it yields CASSLRTEETQYF.